A selection of T cell receptor beta chains follows, all from one sample in a study of blood T cells in healthy people across ages. TCRdb analysed the 5' RACE reads with MiXCR anew, one entry per CDR3 protein. This sample carries 500,000 to 650,000 distinct CDR3 sequences, 27% of them seen once, and the ten largest clones take over 3.5%. This sample also appeared in a second study, on T cells of mothers and their children.

Sequencing used blood. The receptor set was obtained from a boy under 10 years old in good health. CDR3s include the opening cysteine and the closing phenylalanine or tryptophan. A D gene is named only where the DNA matches it firmly. Rows may omit the clone size; those that give it use once, few, many or a size class.

D	J	V	size	DNA	CDR3
-	TRBJ2-7	TRBV7-6	few	TGTGCCAGCAGCTTATTCGGTGGGCGCGAGCAGTACTTC	CASSLFGGREQYF
-	TRBJ2-1	TRBV9	-	TGTGCCAGCAGCGAGTACGGGCCGAACAATGAGCAGTTCTTC	CASSEYGPNNEQFF
-	TRBJ1-4	TRBV4-1	-	TGCGCCAGCAGCCCTTTGGGCCCAAGGAACGAAAAACTGTTTTTT	CASSPLGPRNEKLFF
-	TRBJ2-2	TRBV9	-	TGTGCCAGCAGCGCTGAGGCCTATTCGAACACCGGGGAGCTGTTTTTT	CASSAEAYSNTGELFF
TRBD2	TRBJ2-3	TRBV10-3	-	TGCGCCATCAGTGCCGGAGCGGGAGGGCCGACAGATACGCAGTATTTT	CAISAGAGGPTDTQYF
TRBD2	TRBJ2-5	TRBV19	few	TGTGCCAGTAGTATCGGACTAGCGAGAGAGACCCAGTACTTC	CASSIGLARETQYF
TRBD1	TRBJ1-3	TRBV6-1	-	TGTGCCAGCACCCGACAGGGATCTGGAAACACCATATATTTT	CASTRQGSGNTIYF
TRBD2	TRBJ2-1	TRBV3-1	-	TGTGCCAGCAGCCAACGACTACCGGGACTAGCGGGAGGCGATGAGCAGTTCTTC	CASSQRLPGLAGGDEQFF
TRBD2	TRBJ2-1	TRBV7-8	-	TGTGCCAGCAGCTTAGCAAGGCGGGAGGTGGAGTTCTTC	CASSLARREVEFF
TRBD2	TRBJ2-1	TRBV9	-	TGTGCCAGCAGCGTAGGGTTAAGCGGGAGTTCCTACAATGAGCAGTTCTTC	CASSVGLSGSSYNEQFF
-	TRBJ2-5	TRBV15	-	TGTGCCACCAGCAGAGACTCAGGGGCACAAGAGACCCAGTACTTC	CATSRDSGAQETQYF
-	TRBJ2-5	TRBV10-3	-	TGTGCCATCAGTGAAACAGGGACGGGGGAGACCCAGTACTTC	CAISETGTGETQYF
-	TRBJ1-4	TRBV2	-	TGTGCCAGCAGTGAGATGGGGGCGCTAGGAAAACTGTTTTTT	CASSEMGALGKLFF
-	TRBJ1-2	TRBV2	-	TGTGCCAGCAGTGAAAGGGGAGTCTATGGCTACACCTTC	CASSERGVYGYTF
-	TRBJ2-7	TRBV28	-	TGTGCCAGCAGTTCCGGAATTCACGAGCAGTACTTC	CASSSGIHEQYF
-	TRBJ2-1	TRBV3-1	-	TGTGCCAGCAGCCAAGATGGAGTCCCAAATAATGAGCAGTTCTTC	CASSQDGVPNNEQFF
TRBD1	TRBJ2-5	TRBV12-5	few	TGTGCTAGTGGCCTCGGGACAGGGGCAGAGACCCAGTACTTC	CASGLGTGAETQYF
-	TRBJ2-7	TRBV9	few	TGTGCCAGCAGCGTAACAGGCTTCGAGAACGAGCAGTACTTC	CASSVTGFENEQYF
-	TRBJ2-3	TRBV7-2	-	TGTGCCAGCAGCTTCGACAGGCCCACATGGGATACGCAGTATTTT	CASSFDRPTWDTQYF
-	TRBJ2-3	TRBV20-1	few	TGCAGTCCTGAGTGGGGGGGGCGAGATACGCAGTATTTT	CSPEWGGRDTQYF
TRBD2	TRBJ2-5	TRBV14	few	TGTGCCAGCAGCCAGAAGGGACTAGCGAGGGAGACCCAGTACTTC	CASSQKGLARETQYF
-	TRBJ2-5	TRBV6-5	-	TGTGCCAGCAGTTCCGTAGAGTCCCGAGAGACCCAGTACTTC	CASSSVESRETQYF
-	TRBJ2-1	TRBV2	few	TGTGCCAGCCCATACCCCGGTTACAATGAGCAGTTCTTC	CASPYPGYNEQFF
TRBD2	TRBJ2-5	TRBV10-2	-	TGCGCCAGCGCGGTAGCGGGGGGTGAGACCCAGTACTTC	CASAVAGGETQYF
TRBD1	TRBJ1-1	TRBV7-9	few	TGTGCCAGCAGGGCCAGGGGGACCACTGAAGCTTTCTTT	CASRARGTTEAFF
-	TRBJ2-7	TRBV5-1	-	TGCGCCAGCAGCACCCAGACAGGTTCCTACGAGCAGTACTTC	CASSTQTGSYEQYF
TRBD1	TRBJ2-4	TRBV6-5	-	TGTGCCAGCAGTTTCCGGGACAGGAGTCCCGAAAACATTCAGTACTTC	CASSFRDRSPENIQYF
-	TRBJ1-4	TRBV6-6	-	TGTGCCAGCAGGGGAGGGCCCCATGAAAAACTGTTTTTT	CASRGGPHEKLFF
TRBD2	TRBJ2-5	TRBV2	few	TGTGCCAGCAGTGAACTAGCGGGGAAAGAGACCCAGTACTTC	CASSELAGKETQYF
TRBD2	TRBJ2-4	TRBV20-1	few	TGCAGTGCTAGCACTAGCGGGAAAAACATTCAGTACTTC	CSASTSGKNIQYF
-	TRBJ2-1	TRBV5-1	-	TGCGCCAGCAGCTCGCAGTCCACGGGCTCCTACAATGAGCAGTTCTTC	CASSSQSTGSYNEQFF
-	TRBJ2-1	TRBV5-5	few	TGTGCCAGCAGCCATGACAGCCCATACTACAATGAGCAGTTCTTC	CASSHDSPYYNEQFF
TRBD1	TRBJ2-7	TRBV11-3	-	TGTGCCAGCAGCGGTCGGACAGGGGGCATCGACGAGCAGTACTTC	CASSGRTGGIDEQYF
-	TRBJ2-5	TRBV24-1	-	TGTGCCACCAGTAAGAGGAGAGGGATCGAGACCCAGTACTTC	CATSKRRGIETQYF
-	TRBJ1-1	TRBV27	-	TGTGCCAGCAGTTTATCCTATCCTCTGGGAGGGGAGAACACTGAAGCTTTCTTT	CASSLSYPLGGENTEAFF
-	TRBJ2-1	TRBV20-1	few	TGTAGTGCGACACTAGTATCGGGTGAGCAGTTCTTC	CSATLVSGEQFF
-	TRBJ2-2	TRBV11-2	few	TGTGCCAGCAGCTTAGGAGGGATCGGGGAGCTGTTTTTT	CASSLGGIGELFF
-	TRBJ2-7	TRBV6-5	few	TGTGCCAGCAGTTCCCTTATCCGGGGTTCGAAGGAGCAGTACTTC	CASSSLIRGSKEQYF
-	TRBJ2-7	TRBV21-1	few	TGTGCCAGCAGCAACCCTGGACTAGCGGGAATGATCTCCTACGAGCAGTACTTC	CASSNPGLAGMISYEQYF
-	TRBJ2-1	TRBV19	once	TGTGCCAGTAGACAGGGTTATGAGCAGTTCTTC	CASRQGYEQFF